Shown below are 25 T cell receptor beta chains from a single sample sequenced in a study of shared clonotypes between healthy human individuals. Measured with immunoSEQ multiplex PCR; TCRdb has only the in-frame clones, and not every one. The table has 1,500,000 or so clones, roughly 95% seen once. The sequencing input was naive CD4+ T cells sorted from blood. Subset here: CD45RA+ positively selected. The receptors here all came from a man younger than 40 in good health.

The chain joins TRBV2 to TRBJ2-7, with 7 bases aligning to TRBD1. Germline V gives CDR1 SNHLY, CDR2 FYNNEI. The CDR3 is 14 residues long. V lost 7 bases to trimming and J lost 0 bases; unmatched junction nucleotides: 6. CDR3 residues: CASNLRQGSYEQYF. CDR3 DNA sequence: TGTGCCAGCAACCTTAGACAGGGCTCCTACGAGCAGTACTTC. Looking up the rest from reference TRBV2 and TRBJ2-7 gives the full variable domain: EPEVTQTPSHQVTQMGQEVILRCVPISNHLYFYWYRQILGQKVEFLVSFYNNEISEKSEIFDDQFSVERPDGSNFTLKIRSTKLEDSAMYFCASNLRQGSYEQYFGPGTRLTVT.

DNA for the CDR3: TGTGCCAGCTCCAGAATGACTAGCGGAACCTACGAGCAGTACTTC. Protein sequence: CASSRMTSGTYEQYF. The chain combines TRBV27 with TRBJ2-7, with TRBD2 matching 9 bases. The germline gives CDR1 MNHEY, CDR2 SMNVEV (reference sequence). The CDR3 consists of 15 residues. The ends lost 8 bases at V and 2 bases at J; junction bases unmatched: 10.

J is TRBJ2-7 and V is TRBV18; tentatively, D is TRBD1 or TRBD2 (5 bases each). V lost 2 bases and J lost 0, with 17 bases in between. Germline CDR1 is KGHSH and CDR2 is LQKENI. This CDR3 comprises 17 residues. The CDR3 reads CASSPARGRNSSYEQYF. CDR3 in DNA: TGTGCCAGCTCACCAGCTCGGGGACGGAATAGCTCCTACGAGCAGTACTTC.

The gene calls are TRBV27 and TRBJ2-6, with a tentative D call TRBD1 (5 bases). The CDR3 is made up of 19 amino acids. V dropped 2 bases and J dropped 0 bases, with 17 bases sitting between them. The germline gives CDR1 MNHEY, CDR2 SMNVEV (reference sequence). The CDR3 spells CASSLMPLRGTSGANVLTF. In DNA form, the CDR3 reads TGTGCCAGCAGTTTAATGCCGCTAAGGGGTACCTCTGGGGCCAACGTCCTGACTTTC.

This clone was counted only a few times. This specimen includes other DNA sequences encoding the same CDR3. The gene calls are TRBV11-2 and TRBJ1-1; D remains ambiguous. Trimming left V 5 bases short and J 0 bases short, with 7 bases between. Germline V gene sequence: CDR1 SGHAT, CDR2 FQNNGV. The CDR3 consists of 13 residues. CDR3 DNA sequence: TGTGCCAGCAGCCCACGATTGAACACTGAAGCTTTCTTT. This gives the protein CASSPRLNTEAFF.

This chain connects TRBV18 to TRBJ2-7, with 10 bases lining up with TRBD2. Trimming took 3 bases from V and 6 from J; bases not matched to a gene: 5. The length of the CDR3 is 14 residues. The germline V gene encodes CDR1 KGHSH and CDR2 LQKENI. The CDR3 loop reads CASSPSGRQGEQYF. The CDR3 DNA sequence: TGTGCCAGCTCACCTAGCGGGAGGCAAGGCGAGCAGTACTTC.

The chain couples TRBV18 to TRBJ2-3, with D perhaps TRBD2 (6 bases). This CDR3 is built from 14 residues. CDR1 KGHSH and CDR2 LQKENI come from the germline V gene. The V end lost 2 bases, the J end lost 6 bases, and 12 bases lay between the germline ends. CDR3 DNA sequence: TGTGCCAGCTCACCAACGGGAGACATGGATACGCAGTATTTT. It yields the protein CASSPTGDMDTQYF.

This sequence joins TRBV28 and TRBJ2-5, with D tentatively TRBD2 (6 bases). The V gene's germline CDR1 is MDHEN and CDR2 SYDVKM. Trimming pared 3 bases from V and 4 bases from J, leaving 9 bases between. The CDR3 spans 13 residues. The CDR3 spells CASSFGSLETQYF. In DNA, the CDR3 is TGTGCCAGCAGTTTCGGGAGTCTAGAGACCCAGTACTTC. Together with reference TRBV28 and TRBJ2-5, the CDR3 gives the full variable domain: DVKVTQSSRYLVKRTGEKVFLECVQDMDHENMFWYRQDPGLGLRLIYFSYDVKMKEKGDIPEGYSVSREKKERFSLILESASTNQTSMYLCASSFGSLETQYFGPGTRLLVL.

V usage is TRBV25-1 and J usage is TRBJ2-5, with 9 nucleotides matching TRBD1. The CDR3 is made up of 14 amino acids. V lost 4 bases to trimming and J lost 4 bases; unmatched junction nucleotides: 4. From germline, CDR1 is MGHDK and CDR2 SYGVNS. The CDR3 region is CASSVTGGRETQYF. Here the CDR3 DNA reads TGTGCCAGCAGTGTTACAGGGGGCCGAGAGACCCAGTACTTC.

The CDR3 bases are TGTGCCAGCAGAAAGCGGGAGAATTCCTACGAGCAGTACTTC. It yields the protein CASRKRENSYEQYF. The chain is built from TRBV11-2 and TRBJ2-7, with TRBD2 matching 8 bases. Looked up from germline, CDR1 is SGHAT and CDR2 is FQNNGV. This CDR3 region has 14 residues. V shed 6 bases and J 1 base; nucleotides not matched to a gene: 5. Using reference TRBV11-2 and TRBJ2-7 for the parts outside the CDR3, the full variable domain is EAGVAQSPRYKIIEKRQSVAFWCNPISGHATLYWYQQILGQGPKLLIQFQNNGVVDDSQLPKDRFSAERLKGVDSTLKIQPAKLEDSAVYLCASRKRENSYEQYFGPGTRLTVT.

The CDR3 DNA sequence: TGTGCCAGCAGCTTAGTCTTCCAAGAGACCCAGTACTTC. As protein: CASSLVFQETQYF. The chain uses TRBV7-8 and TRBJ2-5, with D uncertain. Deletions cut 1 base from V and 1 base from J, with 4 bases between. The CDR3 consists of 13 residues. CDR1 SGHVS and CDR2 FQNEAQ come from the germline V gene.

CDR3 protein: CASSSRDALNEKLFF. The DNA for the CDR3 is TGTGCCAGCAGCTCCCGGGATGCTCTTAATGAAAAACTGTTTTTT. V and J are TRBV7-9 and TRBJ1-4; D gene uncertain. The CDR3 sequence is 15 residues long. The germline gives CDR1 SEHNR, CDR2 FQNEAQ (reference sequence). The germline V and J ends were trimmed by 4 bases and 4 bases, with 13 bases remaining between them.

CDR3 DNA sequence: TGTGCCAGCTCCACTCAGAGCTCCTACGAGCAGTACTTC. Translated, it gives CASSTQSSYEQYF. The V and J genes are TRBV18 and TRBJ2-7; D is undetermined. The CDR3 has 13 amino acids. Trimming shortened V by 6 bases and J by 0 bases, and 9 bases separated the two germline ends. The germline gives CDR1 KGHSH, CDR2 LQKENI.

This chain links TRBV10-3 with TRBJ1-4, with a possible D match to TRBD1 (6 bases). Germline assignment: CDR1 ENHRY and CDR2 SYGVKD. The CDR3 sequence is 15 residues long. The V gene lost 7 bases and the J gene lost 0 bases, with 12 bases spanning the gap. The CDR3: CAINGRGATNEKLFF. The DNA of the CDR3 is TGTGCCATCAACGGGAGGGGGGCAACTAATGAAAAACTGTTTTTT.

Concerning this clone: The same CDR3 also results from other DNA sequences found in this sample. The chain has TRBV18 and TRBJ2-1; D not certain. The V end was cut by 3 bases, the J end by 0 bases, with 9 bases between. The CDR3 spans 15 residues. Per germline, CDR1 KGHSH and CDR2 LQKENI. The CDR3 sequence is CASSPPSSSYNEQFF. The CDR3 DNA reads as TGTGCCAGCTCACCCCCTTCGAGCTCCTACAATGAGCAGTTCTTC.

This sequence joins TRBV14 and TRBJ1-4, with 7 bases that match TRBD1. V shed 2 bases, J shed 7 bases, and the junction held 10 bases outside the gene matches. This CDR3 region has 16 residues. Germline values: CDR1 SGHDN, CDR2 FVKESK. Here the CDR3 reads CASSQIRQGRVEKLFF. The CDR3 DNA reads as TGTGCCAGCAGCCAAATACGACAGGGAAGGGTTGAAAAACTGTTTTTT.

The chain recombines TRBV9 with TRBJ2-2; possible D gene TRBD1, 6 bases. The V end was cut by 7 bases, the J end by 8 bases, with 18 bases between. Germline-derived CDR1 and CDR2 are SGDLS and YYNGEE. This CDR3 contains 14 residues. CDR3 coding DNA: TGTGCCAGCCAAGGGGGAGACGTGCTGGGGGAGCTGTTTTTT. It translates to CASQGGDVLGELFF.

The rearrangement links TRBV2 to TRBJ2-7; the match to TRBD1 covers 8 bases. There are 14 residues in the CDR3. Germline trimming cut 6 bases from V and 6 bases from J; bases unmatched to any gene: 10. The germline CDR1 and CDR2 sequences are SNHLY and FYNNEI. This chain's CDR3 is CASSVDRVSGEQYF. The CDR3, as DNA: TGTGCCAGCAGCGTGGACAGGGTCAGCGGCGAGCAGTACTTC.

The V call is TRBV27, the J call TRBJ2-1; D is perhaps TRBD1 (6 bases). V shed 5 bases and J shed 4 bases, with 21 bases lying between them. The CDR3 loop spans 17 amino acids. Germline-derived CDR1 and CDR2 are MNHEY and SMNVEV (reference sequence). In DNA form, the CDR3 reads TGTGCCAGCAGTCCCGCCGGGACAATCGTTCGATACAATGAGCAGTTCTTC. Protein product: CASSPAGTIVRYNEQFF.

The chain combines TRBV28 with TRBJ2-3; 10 bases align to TRBD2. The germline V gene encodes CDR1 MDHEN and CDR2 SYDVKM. J lost 2 bases, V lost 2 bases, and 7 bases had no gene match. The CDR3 spans 17 residues. CDR3 nucleotide sequence: TGTGCCAGCAGTTTACTGGGCCTAGCGGGAGCCACAGATACGCAGTATTTT. It is translated as CASSLLGLAGATDTQYF.

This rearrangement joins TRBV28 to TRBJ2-1; TRBD2 matches at 12 bases. The germline gives CDR1 MDHEN, CDR2 SYDVKM. CDR3 length: 19 amino acids. V lost 3 bases, J lost 0 bases, and 9 bases stayed unmatched. DNA for the CDR3: TGTGCCAGCAGTTTTCCTCTAGCGGGAGGGCCTGGCTCCTACAATGAGCAGTTCTTC. Its protein product is CASSFPLAGGPGSYNEQFF.

The genes are TRBV28 and TRBJ2-2; D is unresolved. Per the germline V gene, CDR1 is MDHEN and CDR2 is SYDVKM. Trimming pared 5 bases from V and 6 bases from J, leaving 19 bases between. The CDR3 is 16 residues long. The CDR3 protein is CASSPTVYPWPGELFF. The DNA of the CDR3 is TGTGCCAGCAGTCCGACCGTTTATCCCTGGCCCGGGGAGCTGTTTTTT. The entire variable domain, with the rest obtained from reference TRBV28 and TRBJ2-2, is as follows: DVKVTQSSRYLVKRTGEKVFLECVQDMDHENMFWYRQDPGLGLRLIYFSYDVKMKEKGDIPEGYSVSREKKERFSLILESASTNQTSMYLCASSPTVYPWPGELFFGEGSRLTVL.

The chain joins TRBV5-1 to TRBJ2-1; D might be TRBD2 (6 bases). V was cut by 7 bases and J by 1 base, with 12 bases left in between. This CDR3 is 14 amino acids long. Germline CDR1 and CDR2: SGHRS and YFSETQ. This chain's CDR3 is CASRDLPSYNEQFF. CDR3 in DNA: TGCGCCAGCCGGGACTTGCCTTCCTACAATGAGCAGTTCTTC. Together with reference TRBV5-1 and TRBJ2-1, the CDR3 gives the full variable domain: KAGVTQTPRYLIKTRGQQVTLSCSPISGHRSVSWYQQTPGQGLQFLFEYFSETQRNKGNFPGRFSGRQFSNSRSEMNVSTLELGDSALYLCASRDLPSYNEQFFGPGTRLTVL.

In this sample, this clone turned up once. The chain joins TRBV5-4 to TRBJ2-5; the D is unclear. Germline V lookup: CDR1 SGHNT, CDR2 YYREEE (reference sequence). V lost 0 bases, J lost 7 bases, and 4 bases lay in between. The CDR3 totals 11 residues. The CDR3 bases are TGTGCCAGCAGCTTGGGTGGGACCCAGTACTTC. It codes for CASSLGGTQYF.

V gene TRBV28 combines with J gene TRBJ2-7; D is possibly TRBD2 (6 bases). The CDR3 runs 14 residues. Looked up from germline, CDR1 is MDHEN and CDR2 is SYDVKM. The V and J ends lost 6 bases and 1 base respectively, with 13 bases between them. For the CDR3, the DNA is TGTGCCAGCAGATCCCCCGGGACTTCCTACGAGCAGTACTTC. Its translation: CASRSPGTSYEQYF.